This T cell receptor beta chain was profiled in a study of T cell responses to AZD1222 COVID-19 vaccine (dated by TCRdb to the early 2020s). Turning to the overall study: TCR sequencing covered some 250 trial participants: 200 to 220 given two doses of AZD1222 and 26 given two doses of MenACWY control vaccine. Trial participants were enrolled by age into 18-55, 56-69 and 70-plus year subgroups, with about 150, 27 and 61 TCR-sequenced participants respectively. Results and caveats for the whole study, not just this receptor: Because no day 14 peak-response samples were available, the repertoires could be characterized only after the peak T cell response. Participants were mostly white British and included more females than males, and it was suggested by the authors that clonal diversity may have been underestimated. A significant rise in spike-specific TCR breadth and depth was observed after two AZD1222 doses relative to day 0 and relative to MenACWY recipients. Conclusions about previously exposed vaccinees are limited because only six or seven AZD1222 recipients were SARS-CoV-2 seropositive at baseline. Reportedly, close to half of the unique spike-specific TCRs recognized epitopes lying outside the regions that are mutated in the B.1.351 and B.1.1.7 variants. The 56-69-year group was small, and its depth increase did not reach significance, likely because of low power. The whole spike protein was spanned by vaccine-associated CD4 TCRs, and dominant responses were seen in regions 160-218 and 743-854.

According to the germline V gene, CDR1 reads SNHLY and CDR2 reads FYNNEI. Taken from cysteine to phenylalanine, the CDR3 has 15 residues. This entry keeps only the CDR3 DNA: 45 bases, framed from base 1. Trimming costs V 7 bases and J 0 bases, and their ends lie 13 bases apart. The CDR3 regions of human TCRbeta chains were subjected to immunosequencing. Per the authors' processing: TCRs in the repertoires were matched against a reference library of SARS-CoV-2-specific TCRs that had been generated with the MIRA antigen-specificity platform. Breadth meant the fraction of unique TCRs that were SARS-CoV-2-associated, whereas depth meant the fraction of total T cells that were SARS-CoV-2-associated. Using the MIRA data, each spike-specific TCR was assigned both to the spike region to which the TCR was reactive and to a CD4 or CD8 class. Log10-transformed breadth and depth values were compared by one-way ANOVA with Sidak's multiple comparisons tests. TCRdb mirrors the immuneACCESS table, restricted to in-frame sequences. Some clones are absent from its copies; in checked studies, under half trace to an unresolved V gene, and the reason for the others is unknown. Clone size and the V and J calls come from that table; the DNA yielded D and trimming. The sample table contains roughly 180,000 clones; only one count was recorded for approximately 89% of them. Approximately 3.7% of the sample is taken by the ten largest.

As concerns this clone: It has no known antigen specificity. It has no much larger one-base neighbor in the sample; base qualities were not kept.

According to the study, the label for this sample's time point signals: about 28 days (+/-7) after the second vaccine dose. AZD1222 recipients with second doses at about 4 weeks or about 12 weeks were pooled, because spike-specific TCR depth and breadth did not differ between schedules. Vaccinee samples came from UK trials COV001 and COV002, including a single-blind randomized controlled phase 2/3 trial of AZD1222 (ChAdOx1 nCoV-19) in healthy adults. For TCRbeta chain sequencing, PBMC samples were collected from trial participants at day 0 and at day 28 after the second dose. The sequence links TRBV2 to TRBJ2-1; the D region possibly corresponds to TRBD2 (6 bases align). Sequencing was performed on peripheral blood, taken 28 days after the second AZD1222 dose. The TCR comes from an adult who received the AZD1222 COVID-19 vaccine. In nucleotide form, the sequence is TGTGCCAGCAAGCTTGGGGGGAGCTCCTACAATGAGCAGTTCTTC. Translation gives CASKLGGSSYNEQFF.